This record looks at one T cell receptor (beta chain) sequence and its context. CDR3 size: 13 residues. Trimming removed 1 base from V and 4 bases from J, with 4 bases in between. Germline CDR1 is KGHSH and CDR2 is LQKENI. This specimen comes from a study of blood T cell repertoires in COVID-19. Sequencing used immunoSEQ multiplex PCR; TCRdb keeps in-frame clones, though not all of them. This table has roughly 91,000 clones, roughly 72% appearing once. The clonotype comes from a man aged 70-80 years with acute or convalescent COVID-19. The specimen sequenced was peripheral blood. J is TRBJ2-2 and V is TRBV18; D unresolved. The CDR3 is CASSPQSTGELFF. The CDR3 region has the DNA TGTGCCAGCTCACCACAGAGCACCGGGGAGCTGTTTTTT.